The TCR beta chain described here comes from a study of tissue T cells after allogeneic stem cell transplantation. Assay used: immunoSEQ multiplex PCR; TCRdb lists only in-frame clones, some missing. Seen here are approximately 8,400 clones, roughly a third observed once, and the top ten hold roughly 6.4%. Germline V gene lookup returns CDR1 FNHDT and CDR2 SITEND (reference sequence). V lost 4 bases to trimming and J lost 3 bases; unmatched junction nucleotides: 4. The CDR3 has 14 amino acids. Notes on this clone: The gene names here belong to mouse. From the germline J gene comes the end of the CDR3, since the read stops 1 residue before it.

Time point defined: mouse harvest day 14 after allogeneic transplant. Tail vein injection delivered 10^7 T-cell-depleted bone marrow cells and 10^6 splenic CD5+ T cells. The sequencing sample was made of skin. The chain joins TRBV19 to TRBJ1-2, with 9 bases that match TRBD1. The source is a female BALB/c mouse given C57BL/6 T cells with graft-versus-host disease after an allogeneic hematopoietic cell transplant. CDR3 amino acids: CASSATGGDSDYTF. CDR3 DNA (partial): TGTGCCAGCAGTGCCACAGGGGGCGACTCCGACTACACC.